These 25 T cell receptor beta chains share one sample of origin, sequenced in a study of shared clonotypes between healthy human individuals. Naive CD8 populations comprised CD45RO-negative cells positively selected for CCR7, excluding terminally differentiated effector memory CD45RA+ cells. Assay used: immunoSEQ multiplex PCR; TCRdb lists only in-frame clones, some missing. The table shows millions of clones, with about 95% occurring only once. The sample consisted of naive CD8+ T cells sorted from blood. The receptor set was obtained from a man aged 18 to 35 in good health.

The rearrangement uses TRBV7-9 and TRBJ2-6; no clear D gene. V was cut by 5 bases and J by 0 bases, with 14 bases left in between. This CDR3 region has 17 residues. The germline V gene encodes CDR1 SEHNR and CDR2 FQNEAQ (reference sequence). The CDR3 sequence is CASSVRYGDSGANVLTF. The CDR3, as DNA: TGTGCCAGCAGCGTCCGCTACGGCGACTCTGGGGCCAACGTCCTGACTTTC.

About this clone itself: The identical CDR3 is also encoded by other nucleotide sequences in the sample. The CDR3 nucleotides are TGTGCCAGCAGCATTGGGTCCTCCTACGAGCAGTACTTC. This encodes CASSIGSSYEQYF. The V gene is TRBV27, the J gene TRBJ2-7; D not resolved. The CDR3 consists of 13 residues. Germline V gene lookup returns CDR1 MNHEY and CDR2 SMNVEV (reference sequence). Trimming removed 6 bases at V and 0 bases at J, with 9 bases between.

The CDR3 loop reads CASILSGIRGSEAFF. The CDR3 nucleotides read TGTGCCAGCATCCTCTCAGGAATCCGGGGGTCTGAAGCTTTCTTT. The chain joins TRBV2 to TRBJ1-1, with D possibly being TRBD1 (5 bases). Germline V gene lookup returns CDR1 SNHLY and CDR2 FYNNEI. The CDR3 is 15 residues long. V was pared by 7 bases and J by 6 bases, with 21 bases between.

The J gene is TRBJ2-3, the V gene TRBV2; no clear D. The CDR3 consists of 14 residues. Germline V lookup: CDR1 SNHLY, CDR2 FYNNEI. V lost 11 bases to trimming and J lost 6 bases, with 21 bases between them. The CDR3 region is CAVFPRKIYDTQYF. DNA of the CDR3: TGTGCCGTTTTCCCGAGGAAAATCTATGATACGCAGTATTTT.

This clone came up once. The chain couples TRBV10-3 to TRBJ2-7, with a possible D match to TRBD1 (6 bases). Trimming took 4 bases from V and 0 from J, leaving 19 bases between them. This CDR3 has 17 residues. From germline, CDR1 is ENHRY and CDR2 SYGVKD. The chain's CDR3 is CAISGGDNLRSSYEQYF. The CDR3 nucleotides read TGTGCCATCAGTGGTGGGGACAACCTAAGGAGCTCCTACGAGCAGTACTTC.

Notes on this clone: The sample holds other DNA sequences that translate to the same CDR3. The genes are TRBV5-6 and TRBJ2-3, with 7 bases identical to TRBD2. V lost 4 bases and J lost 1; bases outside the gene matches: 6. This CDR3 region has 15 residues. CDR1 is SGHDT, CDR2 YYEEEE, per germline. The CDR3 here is CASSLGGGGTDTQYF. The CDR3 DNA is TGTGCCAGCAGCCTTGGGGGGGGAGGCACAGATACGCAGTATTTT.

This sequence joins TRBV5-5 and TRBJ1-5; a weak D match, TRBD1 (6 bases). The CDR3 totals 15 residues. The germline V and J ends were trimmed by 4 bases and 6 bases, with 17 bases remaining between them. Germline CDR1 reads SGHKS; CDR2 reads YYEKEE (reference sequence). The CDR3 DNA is TGTGCCAGCAGCCCGGGGCTGGGGGCAAGTCAGCCCCAGCATTTT. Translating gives CASSPGLGASQPQHF.

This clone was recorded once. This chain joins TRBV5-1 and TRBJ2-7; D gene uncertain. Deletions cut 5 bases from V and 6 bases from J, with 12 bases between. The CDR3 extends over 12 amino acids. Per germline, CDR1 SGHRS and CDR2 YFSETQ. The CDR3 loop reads CASRSTQLEQYF. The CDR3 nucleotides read TGCGCCAGCAGGTCTACCCAGCTCGAGCAGTACTTC.

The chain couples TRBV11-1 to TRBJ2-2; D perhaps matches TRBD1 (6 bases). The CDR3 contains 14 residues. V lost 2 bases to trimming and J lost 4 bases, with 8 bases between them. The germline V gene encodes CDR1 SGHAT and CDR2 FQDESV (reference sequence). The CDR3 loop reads CASSLTGSTGELFF. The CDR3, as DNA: TGTGCCAGCAGCTTAACAGGGAGCACCGGGGAGCTGTTTTTT.

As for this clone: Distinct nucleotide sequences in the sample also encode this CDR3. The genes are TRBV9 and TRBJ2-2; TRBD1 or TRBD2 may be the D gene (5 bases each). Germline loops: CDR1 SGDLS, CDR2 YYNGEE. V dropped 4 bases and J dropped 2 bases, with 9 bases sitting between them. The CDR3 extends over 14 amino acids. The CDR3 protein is CASSPGGNTGELFF. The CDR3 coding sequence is TGTGCCAGCAGCCCTGGGGGAAACACCGGGGAGCTGTTTTTT. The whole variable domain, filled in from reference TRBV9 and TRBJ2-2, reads DSGVTQTPKHLITATGQRVTLRCSPRSGDLSVYWYQQSLDQGLQFLIQYYNGEERAKGNILERFSAQQFPDLHSELNLSSLELGDSALYFCASSPGGNTGELFFGEGSRLTVL.

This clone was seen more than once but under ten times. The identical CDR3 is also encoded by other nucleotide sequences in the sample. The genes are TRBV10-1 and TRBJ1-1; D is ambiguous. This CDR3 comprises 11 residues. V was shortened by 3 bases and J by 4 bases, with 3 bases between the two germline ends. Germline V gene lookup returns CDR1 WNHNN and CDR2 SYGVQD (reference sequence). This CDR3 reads CASSDSTEAFF. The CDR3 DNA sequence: TGCGCCAGCAGTGACAGCACTGAAGCTTTCTTT.

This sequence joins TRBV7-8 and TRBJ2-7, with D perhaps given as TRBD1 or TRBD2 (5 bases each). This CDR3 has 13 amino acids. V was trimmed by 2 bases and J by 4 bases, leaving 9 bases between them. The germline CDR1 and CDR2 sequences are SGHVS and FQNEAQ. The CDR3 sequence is CASSLRDGYEQYF. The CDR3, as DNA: TGTGCCAGCAGCTTAAGGGACGGATACGAGCAGTACTTC.

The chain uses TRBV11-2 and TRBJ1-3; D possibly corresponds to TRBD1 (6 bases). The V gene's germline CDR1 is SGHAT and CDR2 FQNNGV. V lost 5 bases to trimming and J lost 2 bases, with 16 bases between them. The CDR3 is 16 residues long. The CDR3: CASSPEGGQAGNTIYF. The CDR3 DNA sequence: TGTGCCAGCAGCCCGGAGGGGGGGCAAGCTGGAAACACCATATATTTT.

CDR3 nucleotide sequence: TGTGCCAGCAGCTTATATATAGGACTCCGCACAGATACGCAGTATTTT. Translated, it gives CASSLYIGLRTDTQYF. The gene calls are TRBV7-2 and TRBJ2-3; D may be TRBD2 (5 bases). Germline lookup yields CDR1 SGHTA and CDR2 FQGNSA. The V and J ends lost 2 bases and 1 base respectively, with 13 bases between them. This CDR3 is 16 amino acids long.

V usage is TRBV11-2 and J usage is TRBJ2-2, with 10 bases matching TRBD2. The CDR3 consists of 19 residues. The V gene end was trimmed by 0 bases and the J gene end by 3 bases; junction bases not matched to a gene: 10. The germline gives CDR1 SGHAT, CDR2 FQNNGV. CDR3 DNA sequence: TGTGCCAGCAGCTTAGATCCGGCTGGGACTAGCGCGTACACCGGGGAGCTGTTTTTT. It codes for CASSLDPAGTSAYTGELFF.

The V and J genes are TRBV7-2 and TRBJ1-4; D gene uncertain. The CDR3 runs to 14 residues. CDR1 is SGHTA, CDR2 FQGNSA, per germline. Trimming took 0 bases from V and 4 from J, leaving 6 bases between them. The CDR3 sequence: CASSLAGSNEKLFF. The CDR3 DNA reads TGTGCCAGCAGCTTAGCGGGGAGTAATGAAAAACTGTTTTTT.

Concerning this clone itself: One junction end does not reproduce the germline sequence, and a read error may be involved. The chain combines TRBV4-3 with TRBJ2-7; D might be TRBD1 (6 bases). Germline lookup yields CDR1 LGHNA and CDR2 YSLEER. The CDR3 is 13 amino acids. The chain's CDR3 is CASSQDRGIPGRF. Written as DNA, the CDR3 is TGCGCCAGCAGCCAAGATAGGGGGATCCCTGGGCGGTTC.

CDR3 residues: CASSVPTGQETQYF. DNA of the CDR3: TGTGCCAGCAGCGTCCCGACGGGGCAAGAGACCCAGTACTTC. This rearrangement joins TRBV7-2 to TRBJ2-5, with a weak D call TRBD2 (5 bases). This CDR3 is built from 14 residues. The germline CDR1 and CDR2 sequences are SGHTA and FQGNSA. V was shortened by 5 bases and J by 2 bases, with 12 bases between the two germline ends. The full variable domain, completed using reference TRBV7-2 and TRBJ2-5, is GAGVSQSPSNKVTEKGKDVELRCDPISGHTALYWYRQSLGQGLEFLIYFQGNSAPDKSGLPSDRFSAERTGGSVSTLTIQRTQQEDSAVYLCASSVPTGQETQYFGPGTRLLVL.

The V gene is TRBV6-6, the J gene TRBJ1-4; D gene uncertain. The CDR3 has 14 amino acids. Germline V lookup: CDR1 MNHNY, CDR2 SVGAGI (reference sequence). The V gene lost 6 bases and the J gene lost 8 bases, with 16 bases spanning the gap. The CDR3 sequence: CASSQPAKAEKLFF. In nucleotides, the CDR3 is TGTGCCAGCAGCCAGCCGGCGAAAGCGGAAAAACTGTTTTTT.

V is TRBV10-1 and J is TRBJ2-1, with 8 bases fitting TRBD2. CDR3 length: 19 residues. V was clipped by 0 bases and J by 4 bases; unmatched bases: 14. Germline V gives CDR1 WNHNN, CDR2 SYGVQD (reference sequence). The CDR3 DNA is TGCGCCAGCAGTGAGTCCGATTTGGGAGCGGGAGAATTTTACAATGAGCAGTTCTTC. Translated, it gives CASSESDLGAGEFYNEQFF.

CDR3 DNA: TGTGCCACCAGGACGCTTACCCCGGGGGCCATGGATCAGCCCCAGCATTTT. Protein sequence: CATRTLTPGAMDQPQHF. The chain carries TRBV28 and TRBJ1-5; tentatively, D is TRBD1 (6 bases). The V end lost 10 bases, the J end lost 5 bases, and 27 bases lay between the germline ends. Looked up from germline, CDR1 is MDHEN and CDR2 is SYDVKM. This CDR3 contains 17 residues.

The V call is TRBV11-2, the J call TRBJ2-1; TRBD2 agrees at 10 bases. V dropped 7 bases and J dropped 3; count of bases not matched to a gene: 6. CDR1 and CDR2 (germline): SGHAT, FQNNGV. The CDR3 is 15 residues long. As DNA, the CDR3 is TGTGCCAGCACTCTAGCGGGAGAATTCTACAATGAGCAGTTCTTC. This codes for CASTLAGEFYNEQFF.

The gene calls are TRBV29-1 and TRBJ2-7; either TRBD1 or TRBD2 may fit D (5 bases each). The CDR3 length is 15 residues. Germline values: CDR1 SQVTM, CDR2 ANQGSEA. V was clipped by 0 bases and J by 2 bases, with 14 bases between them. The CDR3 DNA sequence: TGCAGCGTTGAAGATTCTAGGGACGGACCCTACGAGCAGTACTTC. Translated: CSVEDSRDGPYEQYF.

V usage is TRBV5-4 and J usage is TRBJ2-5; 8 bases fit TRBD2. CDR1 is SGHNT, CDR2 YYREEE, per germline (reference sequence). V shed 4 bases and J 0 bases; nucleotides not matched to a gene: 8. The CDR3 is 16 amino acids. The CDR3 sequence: CASSQVPGRDQETQYF. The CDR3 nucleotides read TGTGCCAGCAGCCAGGTTCCCGGGAGGGACCAAGAGACCCAGTACTTC.

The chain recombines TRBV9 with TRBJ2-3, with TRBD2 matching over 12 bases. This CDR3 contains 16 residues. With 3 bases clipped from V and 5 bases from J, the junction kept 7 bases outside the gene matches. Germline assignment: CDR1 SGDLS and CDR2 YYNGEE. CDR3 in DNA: TGTGCCAGCAGCGGATCCGGACTAGCGGGACTAGATACGCAGTATTTT. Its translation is CASSGSGLAGLDTQYF.